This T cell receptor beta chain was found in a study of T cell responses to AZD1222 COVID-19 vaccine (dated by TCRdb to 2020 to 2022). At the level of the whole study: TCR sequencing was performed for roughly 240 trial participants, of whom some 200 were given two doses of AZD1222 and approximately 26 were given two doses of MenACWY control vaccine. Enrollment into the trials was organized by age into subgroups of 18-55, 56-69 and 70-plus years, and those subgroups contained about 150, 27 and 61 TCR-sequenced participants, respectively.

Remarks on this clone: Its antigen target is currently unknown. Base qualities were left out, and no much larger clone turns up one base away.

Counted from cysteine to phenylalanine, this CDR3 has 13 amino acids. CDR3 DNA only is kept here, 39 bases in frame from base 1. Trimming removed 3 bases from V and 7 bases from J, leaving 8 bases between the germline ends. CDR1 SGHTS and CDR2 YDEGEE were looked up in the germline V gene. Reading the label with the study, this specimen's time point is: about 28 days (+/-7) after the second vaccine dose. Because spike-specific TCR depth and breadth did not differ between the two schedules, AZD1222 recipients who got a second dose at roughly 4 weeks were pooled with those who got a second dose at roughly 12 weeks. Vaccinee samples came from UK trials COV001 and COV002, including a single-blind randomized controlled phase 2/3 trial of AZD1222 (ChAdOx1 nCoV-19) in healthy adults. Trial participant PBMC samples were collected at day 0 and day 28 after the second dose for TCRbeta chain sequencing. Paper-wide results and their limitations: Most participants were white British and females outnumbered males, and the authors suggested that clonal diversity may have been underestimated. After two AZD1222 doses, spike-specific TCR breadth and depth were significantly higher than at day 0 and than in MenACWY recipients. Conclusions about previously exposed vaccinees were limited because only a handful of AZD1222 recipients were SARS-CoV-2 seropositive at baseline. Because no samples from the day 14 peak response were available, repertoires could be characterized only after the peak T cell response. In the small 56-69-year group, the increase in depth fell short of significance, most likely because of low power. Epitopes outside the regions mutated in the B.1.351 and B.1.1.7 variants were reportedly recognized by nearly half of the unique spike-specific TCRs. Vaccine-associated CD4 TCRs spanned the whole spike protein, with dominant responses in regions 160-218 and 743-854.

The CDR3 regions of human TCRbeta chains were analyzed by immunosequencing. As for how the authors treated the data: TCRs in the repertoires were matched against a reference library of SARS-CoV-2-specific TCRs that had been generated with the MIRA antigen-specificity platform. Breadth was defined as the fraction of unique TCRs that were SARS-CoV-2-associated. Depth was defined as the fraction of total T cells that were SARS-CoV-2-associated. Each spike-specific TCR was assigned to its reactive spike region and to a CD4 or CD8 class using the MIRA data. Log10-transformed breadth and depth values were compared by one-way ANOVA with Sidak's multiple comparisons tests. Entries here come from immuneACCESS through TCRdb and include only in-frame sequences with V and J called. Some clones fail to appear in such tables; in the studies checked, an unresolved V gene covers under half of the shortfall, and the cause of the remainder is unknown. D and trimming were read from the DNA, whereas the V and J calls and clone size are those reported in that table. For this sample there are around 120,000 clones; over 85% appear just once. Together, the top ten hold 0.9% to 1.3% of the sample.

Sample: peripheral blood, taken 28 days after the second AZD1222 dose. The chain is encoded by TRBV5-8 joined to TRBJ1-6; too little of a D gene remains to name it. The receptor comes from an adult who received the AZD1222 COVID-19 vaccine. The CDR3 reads CASSYRTNSPLHF. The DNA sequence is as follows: TGTGCCAGCAGCTACCGGACCAATTCACCCCTCCACTTT.